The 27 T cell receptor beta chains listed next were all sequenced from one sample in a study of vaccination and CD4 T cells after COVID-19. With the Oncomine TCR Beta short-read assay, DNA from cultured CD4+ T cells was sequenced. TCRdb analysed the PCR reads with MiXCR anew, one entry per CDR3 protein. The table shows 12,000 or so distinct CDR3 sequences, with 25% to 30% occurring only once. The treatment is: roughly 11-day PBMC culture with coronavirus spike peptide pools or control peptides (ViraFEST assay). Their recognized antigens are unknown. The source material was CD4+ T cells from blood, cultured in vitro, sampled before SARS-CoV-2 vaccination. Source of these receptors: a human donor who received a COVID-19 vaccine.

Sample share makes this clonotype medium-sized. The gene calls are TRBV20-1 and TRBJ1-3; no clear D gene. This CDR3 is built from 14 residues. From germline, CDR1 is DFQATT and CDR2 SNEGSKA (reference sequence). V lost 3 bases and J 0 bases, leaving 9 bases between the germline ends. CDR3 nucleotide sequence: TGCAGTGCTAGCCAGGAGAGCTCTGGAAACACCATATATTTT. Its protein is CSASQESSGNTIYF.

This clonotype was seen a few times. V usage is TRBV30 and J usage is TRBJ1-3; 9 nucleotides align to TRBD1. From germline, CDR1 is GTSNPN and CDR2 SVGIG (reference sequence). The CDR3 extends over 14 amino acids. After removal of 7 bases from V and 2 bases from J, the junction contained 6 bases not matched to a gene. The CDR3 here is CAFTGGLAGNTIYF. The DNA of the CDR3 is TGTGCCTTTACAGGGGGCTTGGCTGGAAACACCATATATTTT.

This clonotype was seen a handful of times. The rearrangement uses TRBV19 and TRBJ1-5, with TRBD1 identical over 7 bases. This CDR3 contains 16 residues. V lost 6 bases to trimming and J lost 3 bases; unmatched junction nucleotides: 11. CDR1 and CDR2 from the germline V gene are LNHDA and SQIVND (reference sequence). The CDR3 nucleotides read TGTGCCAGTAGCAATACCCCGGGACAGTCCAATCAGCCCCAGCATTTT. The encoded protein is CASSNTPGQSNQPQHF.

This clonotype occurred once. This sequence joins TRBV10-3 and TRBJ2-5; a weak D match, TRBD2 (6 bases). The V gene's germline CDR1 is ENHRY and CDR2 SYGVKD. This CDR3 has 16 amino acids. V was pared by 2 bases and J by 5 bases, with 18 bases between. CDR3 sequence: CAISETDSGVGETQYF. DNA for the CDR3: TGTGCCATCAGTGAGACGGATAGCGGTGTCGGCGAGACCCAGTACTTC.

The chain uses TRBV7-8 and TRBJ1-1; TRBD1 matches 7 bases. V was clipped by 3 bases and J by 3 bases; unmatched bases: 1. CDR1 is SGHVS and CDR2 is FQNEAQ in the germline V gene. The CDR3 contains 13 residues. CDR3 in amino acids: CASSFTGDTEAFF. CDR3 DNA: TGTGCCAGCAGCTTTACAGGGGACACTGAAGCTTTCTTT.

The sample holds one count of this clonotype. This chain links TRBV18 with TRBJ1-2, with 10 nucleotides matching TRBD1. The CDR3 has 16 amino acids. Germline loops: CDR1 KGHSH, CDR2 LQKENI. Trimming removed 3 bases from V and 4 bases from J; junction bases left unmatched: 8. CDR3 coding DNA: TGTGCCAGCTCACCCCCGGACAGGGGGATTGTCTATGGCTACACCTTC. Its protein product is CASSPPDRGIVYGYTF. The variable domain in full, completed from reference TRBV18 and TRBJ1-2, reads NAGVMQNPRHLVRRRGQEARLRCSPMKGHSHVYWYRQLPEEGLKFMVYLQKENIIDESGMPKERFSAEFPKEGPSILRIQQVVRGDSAAYFCASSPPDRGIVYGYTFGSGTRLTVV.

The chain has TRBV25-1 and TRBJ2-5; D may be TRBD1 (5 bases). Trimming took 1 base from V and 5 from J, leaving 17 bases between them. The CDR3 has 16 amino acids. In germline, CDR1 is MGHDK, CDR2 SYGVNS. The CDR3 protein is CASSESLQVWSETQYF. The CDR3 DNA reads TGTGCCAGCAGTGAATCGCTACAGGTCTGGTCGGAGACCCAGTACTTC.

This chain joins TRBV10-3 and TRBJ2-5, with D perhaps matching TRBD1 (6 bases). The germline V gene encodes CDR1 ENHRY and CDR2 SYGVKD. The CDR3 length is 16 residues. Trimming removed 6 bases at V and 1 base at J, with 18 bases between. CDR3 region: CAISEYRRGGQETQYF. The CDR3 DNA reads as TGTGCCATCAGCGAATACCGTAGAGGGGGCCAAGAGACCCAGTACTTC.

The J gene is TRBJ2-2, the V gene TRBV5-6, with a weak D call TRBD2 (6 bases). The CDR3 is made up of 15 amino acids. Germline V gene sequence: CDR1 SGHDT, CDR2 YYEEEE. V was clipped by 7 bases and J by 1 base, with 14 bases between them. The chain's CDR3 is CASANGGRNTGELFF. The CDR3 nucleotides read TGTGCCAGCGCCAATGGGGGGAGGAACACCGGGGAGCTGTTTTTT.

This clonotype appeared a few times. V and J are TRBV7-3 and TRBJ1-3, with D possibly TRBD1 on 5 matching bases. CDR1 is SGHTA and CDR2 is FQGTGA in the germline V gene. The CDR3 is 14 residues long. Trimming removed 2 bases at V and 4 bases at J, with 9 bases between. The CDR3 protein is CASSLPGNGNTIYF. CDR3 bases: TGTGCCAGCAGCTTACCAGGGAACGGAAACACCATATATTTT.

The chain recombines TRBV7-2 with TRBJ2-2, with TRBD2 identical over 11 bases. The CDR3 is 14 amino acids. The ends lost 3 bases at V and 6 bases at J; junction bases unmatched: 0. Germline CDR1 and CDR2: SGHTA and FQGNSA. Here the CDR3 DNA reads TGTGCCAGCAGCTTTAGCGGGGGGGCCGGGGAGCTGTTTTTT. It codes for CASSFSGGAGELFF.

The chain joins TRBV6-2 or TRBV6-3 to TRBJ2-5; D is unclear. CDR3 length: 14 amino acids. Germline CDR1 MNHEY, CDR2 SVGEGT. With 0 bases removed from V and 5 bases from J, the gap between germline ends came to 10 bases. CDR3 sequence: CASSYSRARETQYF. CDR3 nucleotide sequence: TGTGCCAGCAGTTACTCGCGAGCTAGGGAGACCCAGTACTTC.

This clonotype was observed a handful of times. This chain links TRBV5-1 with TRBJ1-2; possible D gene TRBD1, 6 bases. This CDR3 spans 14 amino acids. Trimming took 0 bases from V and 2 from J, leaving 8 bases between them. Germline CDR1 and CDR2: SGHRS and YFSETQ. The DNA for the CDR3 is TGCGCCAGCAGCTTGGTACAGGGCAACTATGGCTACACCTTC. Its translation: CASSLVQGNYGYTF.

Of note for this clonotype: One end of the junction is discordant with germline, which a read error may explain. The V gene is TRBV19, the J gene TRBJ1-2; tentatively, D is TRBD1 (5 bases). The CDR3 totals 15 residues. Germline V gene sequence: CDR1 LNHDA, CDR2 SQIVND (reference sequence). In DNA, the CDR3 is TGTGTCAGTAGTCCGCAGGCCAGGGCGGGCTATGGCTACACCTTC. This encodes CVSSPQARAGYGYTF.

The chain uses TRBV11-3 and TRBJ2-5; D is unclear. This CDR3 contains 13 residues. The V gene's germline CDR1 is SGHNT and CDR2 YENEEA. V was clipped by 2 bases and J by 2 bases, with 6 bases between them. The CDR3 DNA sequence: TGTGCCAGCAGCTTACTACCACAAGAGACCCAGTACTTC. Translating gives CASSLLPQETQYF.

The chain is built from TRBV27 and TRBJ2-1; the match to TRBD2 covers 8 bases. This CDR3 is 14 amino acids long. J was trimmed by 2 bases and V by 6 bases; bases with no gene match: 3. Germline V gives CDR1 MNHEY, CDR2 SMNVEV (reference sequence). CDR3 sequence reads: CASRQRGPYNEQFF. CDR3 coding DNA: TGTGCCAGCAGGCAGCGGGGGCCCTACAATGAGCAGTTCTTC.

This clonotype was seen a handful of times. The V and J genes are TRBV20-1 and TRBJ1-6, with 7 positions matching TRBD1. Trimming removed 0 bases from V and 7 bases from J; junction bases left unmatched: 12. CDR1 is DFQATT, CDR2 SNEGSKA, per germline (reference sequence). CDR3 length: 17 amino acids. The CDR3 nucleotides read TGCAGTGCTAGAGATGAGCCAAACAGGGGAAGGAATTCACCCCTCCACTTT. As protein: CSARDEPNRGRNSPLHF.

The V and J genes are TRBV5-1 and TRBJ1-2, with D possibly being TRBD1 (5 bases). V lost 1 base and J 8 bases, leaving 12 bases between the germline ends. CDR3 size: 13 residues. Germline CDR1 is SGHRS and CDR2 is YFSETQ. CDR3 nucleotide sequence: TGCGCCAGCAGCTTGACCCCCCGGGGGGGCTACACCTTC. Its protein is CASSLTPRGGYTF.

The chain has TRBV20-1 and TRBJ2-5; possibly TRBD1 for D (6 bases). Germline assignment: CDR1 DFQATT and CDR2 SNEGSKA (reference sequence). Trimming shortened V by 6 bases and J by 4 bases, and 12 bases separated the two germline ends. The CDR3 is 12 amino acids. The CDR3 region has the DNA TGCAGTGCGCCAGGGGTGGGAGAGACCCAGTACTTC. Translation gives CSAPGVGETQYF.

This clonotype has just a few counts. Written as DNA, the CDR3 is TGTGCCAGCAGTTACAGAAGAGGTGATTCACCCCTCCACTTT. This codes for CASSYRRGDSPLHF. The J gene is TRBJ1-6, the V gene TRBV6-5; no firm D call. The CDR3 length is 14 residues. CDR1 is MNHEY and CDR2 is SVGAGI in the germline V gene. The ends were cut back, 2 bases at V and 8 bases at J, with 10 bases in the middle.

The CDR3 sequence is CASSGTSGGPSYEQYF. DNA of the CDR3: TGTGCCAGCAGCGGGACTAGCGGGGGGCCTTCCTACGAGCAGTACTTC. This sequence joins TRBV7-9 and TRBJ2-7, with 15 bases that match TRBD2. The germline CDR1 and CDR2 sequences are SEHNR and FQNEAQ (reference sequence). The CDR3 spans 16 residues. Losses at the gene ends were 5 bases for V and 1 base for J; bases not matched to a gene: 3.

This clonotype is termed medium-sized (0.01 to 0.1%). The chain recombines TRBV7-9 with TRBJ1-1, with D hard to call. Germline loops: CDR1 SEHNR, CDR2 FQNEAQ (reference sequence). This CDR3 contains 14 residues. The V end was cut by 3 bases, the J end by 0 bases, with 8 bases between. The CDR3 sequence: CASSFQAVNTEAFF. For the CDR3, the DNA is TGTGCCAGCAGCTTTCAGGCGGTGAACACTGAAGCTTTCTTT. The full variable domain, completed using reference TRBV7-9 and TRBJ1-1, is DTGVSQNPRHKITKRGQNVTFRCDPISEHNRLYWYRQTLGQGPEFLTYFQNEAQLEKSRLLSDRFSAERPKGSFSTLEIQRTEQGDSAMYLCASSFQAVNTEAFFGQGTRLTVV.

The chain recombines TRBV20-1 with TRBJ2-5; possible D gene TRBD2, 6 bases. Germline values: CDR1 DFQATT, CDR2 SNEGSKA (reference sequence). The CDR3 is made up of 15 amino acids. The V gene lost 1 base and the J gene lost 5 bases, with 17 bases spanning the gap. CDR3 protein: CSARGVADVYETQYF. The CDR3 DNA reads TGCAGTGCTAGAGGGGTAGCGGATGTTTACGAGACCCAGTACTTC.

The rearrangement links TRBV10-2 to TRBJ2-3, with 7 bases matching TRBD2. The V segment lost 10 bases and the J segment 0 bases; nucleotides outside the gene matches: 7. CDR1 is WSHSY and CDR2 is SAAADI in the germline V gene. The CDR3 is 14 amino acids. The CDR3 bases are TGCGCCACCAAACGGGGGGTTAGCACAGATACGCAGTATTTT. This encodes CATKRGVSTDTQYF.

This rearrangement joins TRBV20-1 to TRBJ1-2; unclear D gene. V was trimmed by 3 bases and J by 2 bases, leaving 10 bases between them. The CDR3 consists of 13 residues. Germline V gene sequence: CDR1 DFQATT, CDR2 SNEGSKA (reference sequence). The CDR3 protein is CSASKPGNYGYTF. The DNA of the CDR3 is TGCAGTGCTAGTAAACCGGGAAACTATGGCTACACCTTC.

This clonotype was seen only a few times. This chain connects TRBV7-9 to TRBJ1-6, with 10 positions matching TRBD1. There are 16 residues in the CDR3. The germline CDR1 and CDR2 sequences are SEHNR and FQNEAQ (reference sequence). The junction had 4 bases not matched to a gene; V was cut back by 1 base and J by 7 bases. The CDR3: CASSLGGTGENSPLHF. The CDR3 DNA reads TGTGCCAGCAGCTTAGGTGGGACAGGGGAAAATTCACCCCTCCACTTT.

This CDR3 reads CASTPGTADGQPQHF. The CDR3 DNA sequence: TGTGCCAGTACCCCCGGGACAGCAGACGGACAGCCCCAGCATTTT. The V and J genes are TRBV19 and TRBJ1-5, with TRBD1 matching over 7 bases. The CDR3 spans 15 residues. V was clipped by 7 bases and J by 7 bases; unmatched bases: 13. Germline CDR1 LNHDA, CDR2 SQIVND (reference sequence).